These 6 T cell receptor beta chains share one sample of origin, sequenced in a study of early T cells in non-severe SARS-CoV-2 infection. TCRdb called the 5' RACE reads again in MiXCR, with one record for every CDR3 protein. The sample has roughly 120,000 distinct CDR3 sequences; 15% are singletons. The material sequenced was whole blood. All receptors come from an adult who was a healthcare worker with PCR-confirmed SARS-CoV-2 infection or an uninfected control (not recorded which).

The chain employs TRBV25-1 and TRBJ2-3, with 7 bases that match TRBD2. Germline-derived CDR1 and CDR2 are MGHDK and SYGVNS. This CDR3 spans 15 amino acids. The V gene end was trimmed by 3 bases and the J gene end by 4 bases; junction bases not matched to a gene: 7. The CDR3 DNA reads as TGTGCCAGCAGTGATGAACTAGCGAGGGCAGATACGCAGTATTTT. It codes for CASSDELARADTQYF.

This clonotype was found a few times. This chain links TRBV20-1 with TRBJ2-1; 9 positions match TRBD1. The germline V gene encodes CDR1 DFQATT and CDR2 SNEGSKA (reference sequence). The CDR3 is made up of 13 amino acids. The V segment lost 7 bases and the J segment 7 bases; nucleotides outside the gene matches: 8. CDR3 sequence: CSVRQGVRNEQFF. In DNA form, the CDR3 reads TGCAGTGTTCGACAGGGGGTAAGAAATGAGCAGTTCTTC.

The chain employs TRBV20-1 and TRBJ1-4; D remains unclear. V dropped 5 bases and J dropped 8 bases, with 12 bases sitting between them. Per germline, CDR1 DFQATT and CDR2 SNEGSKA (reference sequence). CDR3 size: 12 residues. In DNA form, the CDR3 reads TGCAGTGCTTCGGACGGAGGAGAAAAACTGTTTTTT. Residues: CSASDGGEKLFF.

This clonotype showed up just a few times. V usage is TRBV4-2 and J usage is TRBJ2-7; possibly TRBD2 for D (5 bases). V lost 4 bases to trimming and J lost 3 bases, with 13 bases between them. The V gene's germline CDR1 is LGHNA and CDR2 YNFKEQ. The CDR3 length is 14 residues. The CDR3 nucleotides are TGTGCCAGCAGCCGTCGAGGGCAAATCTACGAGCAGTACTTC. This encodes CASSRRGQIYEQYF.

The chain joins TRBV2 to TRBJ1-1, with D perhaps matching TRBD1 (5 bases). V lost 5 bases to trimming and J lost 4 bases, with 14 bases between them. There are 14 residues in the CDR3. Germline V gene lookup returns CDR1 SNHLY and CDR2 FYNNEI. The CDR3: CASSPTREGTEAFF. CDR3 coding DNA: TGTGCCAGCAGTCCAACCAGGGAAGGCACTGAAGCTTTCTTT.

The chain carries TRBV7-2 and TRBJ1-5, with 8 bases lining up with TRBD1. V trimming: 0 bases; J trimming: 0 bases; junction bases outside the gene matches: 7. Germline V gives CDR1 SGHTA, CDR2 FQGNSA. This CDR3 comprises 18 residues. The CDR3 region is CASSLAGQATYSNQPQHF. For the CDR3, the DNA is TGTGCCAGCAGCTTAGCGGGACAGGCAACGTATAGCAATCAGCCCCAGCATTTT.